One sample yielded the 17 T cell receptor beta chains listed below, sequenced in a study of blood T cells in healthy people across ages. The use of a sample-barcoded 5' primer and a J-beta primer mix characterized a second PCR of about 6 to 12 cycles. TCRdb itself ran the 5' RACE reads through MiXCR, one entry per CDR3 protein. This table holds over 1,200,000 distinct CDR3 sequences, 45% to 70% found once. Sequencing was carried out using blood. These receptor sequences come from a man between 18 and 29 years old in good health.

This clonotype was counted a single time. The chain employs TRBV12-5 and TRBJ2-7; 7 bases are shared with TRBD1. The J segment lost 2 bases and the V segment lost 3 bases, leaving 10 bases of the junction unmatched. Germline V CDR1 and CDR2: LGHNT, FRNRAP. This CDR3 spans 16 amino acids. CDR3 DNA: TGTGCTAGTGGTTTCACTTCGGGTCAGGGGGCCTACGAGCAGTACTTC. As protein: CASGFTSGQGAYEQYF.

This rearrangement joins TRBV6-5 to TRBJ2-1, with D possibly called TRBD1 or TRBD2 (5 bases each). Deletions cut 2 bases from V and 9 bases from J, with 11 bases between. This CDR3 has 13 residues. The germline V gene has CDR1 MNHEY and CDR2 SVGAGI. The CDR3 spells CASSYGGRGEQFF. The CDR3 nucleotides read TGTGCCAGCAGTTACGGGGGAAGGGGTGAGCAGTTCTTC.

Only one count was recorded for this clonotype. J is TRBJ2-5 and V is TRBV7-9; D possibly corresponds to TRBD2 (5 bases). TRBJ2-7 matches the DNA end more closely, so the J call is doubtful. Germline V gene lookup returns CDR1 SEHNR and CDR2 FQNEAQ (reference sequence). CDR3 length equals 14 residues. In DNA form, the CDR3 reads TGTGCCAGCCGGACGGGGTATCCCTACGACGAGCAGTACTTC. This encodes CASRTGYPYDEQYF.

This chain joins TRBV7-6 and TRBJ1-2; TRBD1 might be the D (5 bases). Germline-derived CDR1 and CDR2 are SGHVS and FNYEAQ. V was shortened by 7 bases and J by 8 bases, with 29 bases between the two germline ends. The CDR3 is made up of 17 amino acids. CDR3 region: CASNPVGGSFNREGYTF. The CDR3 DNA is TGTGCCAGCAACCCGGTGGGGGGATCCTTTAACCGGGAAGGCTACACCTTC.

This clonotype was picked up a small number of times. CDR3 DNA: TGTGCCAGCAGCTTGAGTCCCACCAATGAGCAGTTCTTC. The encoded protein is CASSLSPTNEQFF. The chain carries TRBV5-6 and TRBJ2-1, with D hard to call. This CDR3 comprises 13 residues. Germline V lookup: CDR1 SGHDT, CDR2 YYEEEE. The V end was cut by 1 base, the J end by 6 bases, with 8 bases between.

This chain uses TRBV6-5 with TRBJ2-3; 9 bases map to TRBD2. This CDR3 region has 17 residues. Trimming cost V 4 bases and J 0 bases; bases outside gene matches: 8. Germline V lookup: CDR1 MNHEY, CDR2 SVGAGI. CDR3 nucleotide sequence: TGTGCCAGCAGTTGGGATAGCGGGAGCCCTAGCACAGATACGCAGTATTTT. This encodes CASSWDSGSPSTDTQYF.

V usage is TRBV12-3 or TRBV12-4 and J usage is TRBJ2-3, with TRBD2 matching over 13 bases. CDR3 length: 16 residues. V lost 4 bases and J lost 11; bases outside the gene matches: 12. The chain's CDR3 is CASSSTSGGTTDVQYF. The CDR3, as DNA: TGTGCCAGCAGTTCGACTAGCGGGGGGACCACAGATGTGCAGTATTTT.

The CDR3 DNA follows: TGCGCCAGCAGCCATTTGGGACGGACCACAGATACGCAGTATTTT. It yields the protein CASSHLGRTTDTQYF. This chain joins TRBV4-1 and TRBJ2-3; D tentatively fits TRBD1 or TRBD2 (5 bases each). The CDR3 sequence is 15 residues long. Germline CDR1 and CDR2: MGHRA and YSYEKL. V dropped 3 bases and J dropped 2 bases, with 12 bases sitting between them.

The J gene is TRBJ1-2, the V gene TRBV25-1; D is perhaps TRBD1 (5 bases). Germline V lookup: CDR1 MGHDK, CDR2 SYGVNS. Trimming removed 0 bases at V and 0 bases at J, with 11 bases between. This CDR3 is built from 16 residues. Written as DNA, the CDR3 is TGTGCCAGCAGTGAATACTTCGTGACAGCTAACTATGGCTACACCTTC. Amino acids: CASSEYFVTANYGYTF.

This clonotype came up a few times. This chain uses TRBV21-1 with TRBJ2-3. TRBV21-1 is a documented pseudogene. The CDR3 is made up of 14 amino acids. DNA of the CDR3: TGTGCCAGCAGCAAAGTTTCGACTGGGGATACGCAGTATTTT. Its translation: CASSKVSTGDTQYF.

The chain joins TRBV12-5 to TRBJ2-1, with 11 bases lining up with TRBD2. V was clipped by 4 bases and J by 3 bases; unmatched bases: 11. The germline gives CDR1 LGHNT, CDR2 FRNRAP. CDR3 length equals 18 residues. Here the CDR3 DNA reads TGTGCTAGTGGTTCCCCAATCGTAACTAGCGGGAGCTACAATGAGCAGTTCTTC. It codes for CASGSPIVTSGSYNEQFF.

The gene calls are TRBV5-6 and TRBJ2-1, with TRBD2 as a possible D gene (5 bases). The CDR3 is made up of 18 amino acids. Looked up from germline, CDR1 is SGHDT and CDR2 is YYEEEE. V gave up 0 bases and J gave up 0 bases, with 16 bases separating them. CDR3 region: CASSLVEGSASSYNEQFF. The DNA of the CDR3 is TGTGCCAGCAGCTTGGTAGAGGGTAGCGCGAGCTCCTACAATGAGCAGTTCTTC.

This clonotype appeared a few times. This chain links TRBV11-1 with TRBJ2-5; 12 bases line up with TRBD1. Unmatched junction bases numbered 6, after V lost 5 bases and J lost 2 bases. CDR3 length: 16 residues. Germline CDR1 and CDR2: SGHAT and FQDESV (reference sequence). CDR3 sequence: CASSPGDRGLQETQYF. For the CDR3, the DNA is TGTGCCAGCAGCCCAGGGGACAGGGGGCTTCAAGAGACCCAGTACTTC.

This clonotype showed up just once. The chain carries TRBV15 and TRBJ1-5; unclear D gene. The germline V gene encodes CDR1 LNHNV and CDR2 YYDKDF (reference sequence). V lost 4 bases to trimming and J lost 3 bases, with 19 bases between them. The CDR3 extends over 17 amino acids. The CDR3 nucleotides are TGTGCCACCAGCACGGCACCCCCTGAAAGCGACAATCAGCCCCAGCATTTT. Translating gives CATSTAPPESDNQPQHF.

This clonotype was seen once. The V and J genes are TRBV2 and TRBJ1-2, with TRBD1 matching 7 bases. J lost 6 bases, V lost 3 bases, and 4 bases had no gene match. The CDR3 length is 13 residues. Germline-derived CDR1 and CDR2 are SNHLY and FYNNEI. CDR3 bases: TGTGCCAGCAGTGAGACCGGGACAGATGGCTACACCTTC. Translated, it gives CASSETGTDGYTF.

The V call is TRBV2, the J call TRBJ1-1; TRBD1 matches at 11 bases. V dropped 5 bases and J dropped 11; count of bases not matched to a gene: 7. CDR1 is SNHLY, CDR2 FYNNEI, per germline. The CDR3 runs 13 residues. CDR3 residues: CASSWTGGEGAFF. The CDR3, as DNA: TGTGCCAGCAGTTGGACAGGGGGCGAGGGGGCTTTCTTT. Combining the CDR3 with reference TRBV2 and TRBJ1-1 gives the whole variable domain EPEVTQTPSHQVTQMGQEVILRCVPISNHLYFYWYRQILGQKVEFLVSFYNNEISEKSEIFDDQFSVERPDGSNFTLKIRSTKLEDSAMYFCASSWTGGEGAFFGQGTRLTVV.

This clonotype occurred once. At one of its ends the junction is not consistent with the germline gene, which may arise from a read error. The rearrangement joins TRBV6-1 to TRBJ2-5; TRBD1 aligns across 10 bases. This CDR3 contains 16 residues. Germline loops: CDR1 MNHNS, CDR2 SASEGT. Written as DNA, the CDR3 is TGTGCCTGCAGTGGGGGACAGGGGTTGAGCCAAGAGACCCAGTACTTC. Translated, it gives CACSGGQGLSQETQYF.